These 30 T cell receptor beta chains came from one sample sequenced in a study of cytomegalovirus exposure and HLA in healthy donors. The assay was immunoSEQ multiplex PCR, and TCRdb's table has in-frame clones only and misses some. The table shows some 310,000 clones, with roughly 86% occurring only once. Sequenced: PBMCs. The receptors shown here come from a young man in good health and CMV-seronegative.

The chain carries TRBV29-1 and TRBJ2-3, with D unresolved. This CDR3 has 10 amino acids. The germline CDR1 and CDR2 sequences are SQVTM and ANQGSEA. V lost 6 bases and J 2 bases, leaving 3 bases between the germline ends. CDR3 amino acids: CSVATDTQYF. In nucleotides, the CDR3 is TGCAGCGTGGCCACAGATACGCAGTATTTT.

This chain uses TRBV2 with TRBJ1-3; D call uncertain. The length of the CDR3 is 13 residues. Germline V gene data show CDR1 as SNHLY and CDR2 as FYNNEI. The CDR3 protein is CASEPASGNTIYF. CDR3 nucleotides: TGTGCTAGCGAGCCCGCTTCTGGAAACACCATATATTTT.

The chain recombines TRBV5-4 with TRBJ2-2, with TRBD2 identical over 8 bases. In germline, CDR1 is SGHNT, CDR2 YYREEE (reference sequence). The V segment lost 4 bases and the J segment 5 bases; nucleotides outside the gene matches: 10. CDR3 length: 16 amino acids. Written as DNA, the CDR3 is TGTGCCAGCAGCATAAAACGGGGGGGCCAGACCGGGGAGCTGTTTTTT. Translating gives CASSIKRGGQTGELFF.

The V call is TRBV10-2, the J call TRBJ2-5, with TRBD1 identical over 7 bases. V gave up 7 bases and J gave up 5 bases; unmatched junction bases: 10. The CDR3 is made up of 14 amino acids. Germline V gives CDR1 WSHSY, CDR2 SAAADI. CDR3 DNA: TGCGCCAGCACCCTGACAGGGATCCGGGAGACCCAGTACTTC. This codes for CASTLTGIRETQYF.

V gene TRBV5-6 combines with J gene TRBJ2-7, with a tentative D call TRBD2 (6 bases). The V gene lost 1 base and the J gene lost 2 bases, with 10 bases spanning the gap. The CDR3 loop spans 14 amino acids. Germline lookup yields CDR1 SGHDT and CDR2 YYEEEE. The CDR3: CASSLLRGTYEQYF. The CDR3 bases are TGTGCCAGCAGCTTGTTACGCGGGACCTACGAGCAGTACTTC.

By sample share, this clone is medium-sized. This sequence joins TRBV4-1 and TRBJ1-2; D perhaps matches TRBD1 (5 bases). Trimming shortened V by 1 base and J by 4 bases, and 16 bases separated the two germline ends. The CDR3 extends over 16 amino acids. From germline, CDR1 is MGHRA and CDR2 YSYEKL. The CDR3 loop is CASSQVYGGEVYGYTF. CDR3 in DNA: TGCGCCAGCAGCCAAGTATACGGGGGTGAGGTCTATGGCTACACCTTC.

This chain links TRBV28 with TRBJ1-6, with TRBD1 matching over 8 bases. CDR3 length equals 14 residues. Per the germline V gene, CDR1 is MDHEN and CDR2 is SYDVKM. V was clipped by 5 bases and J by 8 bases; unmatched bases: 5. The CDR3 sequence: CASSPGTGHSPLHF. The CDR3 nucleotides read TGTGCCAGCAGTCCCGGGACAGGCCATTCACCCCTCCACTTT.

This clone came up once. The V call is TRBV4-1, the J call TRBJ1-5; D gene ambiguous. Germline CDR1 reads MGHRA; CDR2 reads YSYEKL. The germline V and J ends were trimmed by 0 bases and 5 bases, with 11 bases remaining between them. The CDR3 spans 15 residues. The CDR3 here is CASSQDGRAHQPQHF. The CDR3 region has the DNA TGCGCCAGCAGCCAAGATGGGCGGGCCCATCAGCCCCAGCATTTT.

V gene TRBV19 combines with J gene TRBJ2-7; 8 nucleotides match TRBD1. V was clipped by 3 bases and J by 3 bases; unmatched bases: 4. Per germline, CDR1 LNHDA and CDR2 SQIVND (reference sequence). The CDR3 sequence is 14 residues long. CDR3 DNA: TGTGCCAGTAGTATCTCACAGGGGGGCTACGAGCAGTACTTC. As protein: CASSISQGGYEQYF.

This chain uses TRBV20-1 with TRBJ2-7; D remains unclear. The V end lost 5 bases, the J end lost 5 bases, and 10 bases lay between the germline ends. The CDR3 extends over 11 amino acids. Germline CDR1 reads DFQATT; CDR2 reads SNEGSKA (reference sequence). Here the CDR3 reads CSAASPDEQYF. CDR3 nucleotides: TGCAGTGCTGCGTCTCCCGACGAGCAGTACTTC.

The CDR3 bases are TGTGCCAGCAGTCGGGACAGGTCGAACACCATATATTTT. This gives the protein CASSRDRSNTIYF. The chain recombines TRBV11-2 with TRBJ1-3; TRBD1 agrees at 8 bases. This CDR3 contains 13 residues. Trimming took 6 bases from V and 7 from J; bases not matched to a gene: 5. Per germline, CDR1 SGHAT and CDR2 FQNNGV.

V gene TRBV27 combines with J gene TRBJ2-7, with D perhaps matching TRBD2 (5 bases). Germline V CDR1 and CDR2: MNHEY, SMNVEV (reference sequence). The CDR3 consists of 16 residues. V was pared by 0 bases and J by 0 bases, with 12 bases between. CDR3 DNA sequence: TGTGCCAGCAGTTTATCGGCGCCCGAGGGCTCCTACGAGCAGTACTTC. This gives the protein CASSLSAPEGSYEQYF.

Here the CDR3 reads CASRNLDRAEAFF. The CDR3 DNA reads TGTGCCAGCAGAAACCTGGACAGGGCTGAAGCTTTCTTT. This chain links TRBV6-1 with TRBJ1-1, with TRBD1 identical over 8 bases. This CDR3 contains 13 residues. The V and J ends lost 6 bases and 6 bases, in that order; junction bases with no gene match: 6. Germline CDR1 is MNHNS and CDR2 is SASEGT.

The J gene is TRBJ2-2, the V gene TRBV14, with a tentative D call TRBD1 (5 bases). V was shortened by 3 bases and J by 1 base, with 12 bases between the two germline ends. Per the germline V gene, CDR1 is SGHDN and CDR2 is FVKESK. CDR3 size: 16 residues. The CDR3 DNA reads TGTGCCAGCAGCCAGAGACAGTCCCGGAACACCGGGGAGCTGTTTTTT. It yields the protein CASSQRQSRNTGELFF.

Here the CDR3 reads CASSWDRGAAEAFF. The DNA of the CDR3 is TGTGCCAGCAGCTGGGACAGAGGGGCTGCTGAAGCTTTCTTT. The chain combines TRBV5-4 with TRBJ1-1; the match to TRBD1 covers 7 bases. V lost 3 bases and J lost 6; bases outside the gene matches: 8. CDR1 and CDR2 (germline): SGHNT, YYREEE (reference sequence). This CDR3 is built from 14 residues. Full variable domain (rest looked up from reference TRBV5-4 and TRBJ1-1): ETGVTQSPTHLIKTRGQQVTLRCSSQSGHNTVSWYQQALGQGPQFIFQYYREEENGRGNFPPRFSGLQFPNYSSELNVNALELDDSALYLCASSWDRGAAEAFFGQGTRLTVV.

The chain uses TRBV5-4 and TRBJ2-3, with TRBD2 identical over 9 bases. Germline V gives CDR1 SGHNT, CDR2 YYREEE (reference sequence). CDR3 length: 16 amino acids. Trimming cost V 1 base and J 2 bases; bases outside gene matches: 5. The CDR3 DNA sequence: TGTGCCAGCAGCTTGCGAATAGCGGGGGACACAGATACGCAGTATTTT. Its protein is CASSLRIAGDTDTQYF.

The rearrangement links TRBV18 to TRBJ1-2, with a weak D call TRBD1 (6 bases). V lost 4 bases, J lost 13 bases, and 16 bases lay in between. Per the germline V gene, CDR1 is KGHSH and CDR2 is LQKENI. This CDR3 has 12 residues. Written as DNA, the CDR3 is TGTGCCAGCTCACTTCAGGACAGTGTTTTCACCTTC. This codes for CASSLQDSVFTF.

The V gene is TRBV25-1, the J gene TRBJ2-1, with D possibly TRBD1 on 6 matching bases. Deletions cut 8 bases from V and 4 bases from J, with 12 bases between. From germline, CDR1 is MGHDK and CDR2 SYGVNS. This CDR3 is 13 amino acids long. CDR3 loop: CASATGLYNEQFF. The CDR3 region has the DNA TGTGCCAGCGCAACAGGGTTATACAATGAGCAGTTCTTC.

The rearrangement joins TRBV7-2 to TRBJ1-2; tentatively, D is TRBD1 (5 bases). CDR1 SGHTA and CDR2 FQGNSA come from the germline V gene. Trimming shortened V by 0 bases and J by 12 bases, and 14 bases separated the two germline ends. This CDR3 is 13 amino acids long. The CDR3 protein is CASSLATAGVDTF. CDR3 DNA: TGTGCCAGCAGCTTAGCTACAGCGGGGGTGGACACCTTC. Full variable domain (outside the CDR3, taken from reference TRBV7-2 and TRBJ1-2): GAGVSQSPSNKVTEKGKDVELRCDPISGHTALYWYRQSLGQGLEFLIYFQGNSAPDKSGLPSDRFSAERTGGSVSTLTIQRTQQEDSAVYLCASSLATAGVDTFGSGTRLTVV.

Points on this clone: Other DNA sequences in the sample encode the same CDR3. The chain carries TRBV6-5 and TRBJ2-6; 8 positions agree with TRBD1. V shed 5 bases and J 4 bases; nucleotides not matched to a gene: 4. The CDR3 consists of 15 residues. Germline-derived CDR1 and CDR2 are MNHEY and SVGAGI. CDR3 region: CASSTDRAGANVLTF. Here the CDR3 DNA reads TGTGCCAGCAGTACGGACAGGGCCGGGGCCAACGTCCTGACTTTC.

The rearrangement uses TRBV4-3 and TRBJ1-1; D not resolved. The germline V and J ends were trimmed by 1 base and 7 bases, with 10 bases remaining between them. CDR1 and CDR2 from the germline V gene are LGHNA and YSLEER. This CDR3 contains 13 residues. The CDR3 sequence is CASSQAPWLEAFF. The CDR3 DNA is TGCGCCAGCAGCCAAGCTCCGTGGCTTGAAGCTTTCTTT.

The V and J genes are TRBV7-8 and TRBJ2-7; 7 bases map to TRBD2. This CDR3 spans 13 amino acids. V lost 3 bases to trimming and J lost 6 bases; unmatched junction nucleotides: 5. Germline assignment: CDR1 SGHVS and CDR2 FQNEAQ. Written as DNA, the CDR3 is TGTGCCAGCAGCTTTCAGCGGGACTTCGAGCAGTACTTC. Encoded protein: CASSFQRDFEQYF.

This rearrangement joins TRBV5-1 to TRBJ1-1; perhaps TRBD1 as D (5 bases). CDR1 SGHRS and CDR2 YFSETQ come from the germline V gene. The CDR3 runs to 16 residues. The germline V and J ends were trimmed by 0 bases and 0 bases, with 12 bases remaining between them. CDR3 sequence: CASSLAGGNMNTEAFF. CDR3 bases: TGCGCCAGCAGCTTGGCCGGGGGGAACATGAACACTGAAGCTTTCTTT.

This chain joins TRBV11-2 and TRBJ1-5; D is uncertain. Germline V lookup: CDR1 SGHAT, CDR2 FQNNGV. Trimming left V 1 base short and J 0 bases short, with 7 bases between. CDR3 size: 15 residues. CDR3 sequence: CASSLGGFSNQPQHF. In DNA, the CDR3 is TGTGCCAGCAGCTTAGGCGGCTTTAGCAATCAGCCCCAGCATTTT.

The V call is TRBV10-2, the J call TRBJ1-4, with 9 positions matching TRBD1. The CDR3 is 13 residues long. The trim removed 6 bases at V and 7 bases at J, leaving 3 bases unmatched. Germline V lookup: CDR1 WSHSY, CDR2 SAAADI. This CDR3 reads CASRGQGLEKLFF. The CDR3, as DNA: TGCGCCAGCAGGGGACAGGGTCTTGAAAAACTGTTTTTT.

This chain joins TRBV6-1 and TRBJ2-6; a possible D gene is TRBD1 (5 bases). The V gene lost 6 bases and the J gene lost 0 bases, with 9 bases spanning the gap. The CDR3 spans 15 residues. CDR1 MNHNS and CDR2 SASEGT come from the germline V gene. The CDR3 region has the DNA TGTGCCAGCAGAAAGGACATCTCTGGGGCCAACGTCCTGACTTTC. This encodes CASRKDISGANVLTF.

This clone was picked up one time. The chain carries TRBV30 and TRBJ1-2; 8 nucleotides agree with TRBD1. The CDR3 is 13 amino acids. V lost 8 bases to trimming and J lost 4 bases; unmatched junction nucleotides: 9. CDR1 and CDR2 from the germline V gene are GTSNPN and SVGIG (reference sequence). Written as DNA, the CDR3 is TGTGCCCGAGACAGGGGCGAAACCTATGGCTACACCTTC. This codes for CARDRGETYGYTF.

CDR3 amino acids: CASSKGEGNQPQHF. The CDR3, as DNA: TGTGCCAGTAGTAAAGGGGAAGGCAATCAGCCCCAGCATTTT. The chain links TRBV19 to TRBJ1-5; perhaps TRBD1 as D (5 bases). The CDR3 has 14 amino acids. The V end lost 4 bases, the J end lost 2 bases, and 9 bases lay between the germline ends. CDR1 LNHDA and CDR2 SQIVND come from the germline V gene (reference sequence). The full variable domain, rest sourced from reference TRBV19 and TRBJ1-5, is DGGITQSPKYLFRKEGQNVTLSCEQNLNHDAMYWYRQDPGQGLRLIYYSQIVNDFQKGDIAEGYSVSREKKESFPLTVTSAQKNPTAFYLCASSKGEGNQPQHFGDGTRLSIL.

CDR3 DNA: TGTGCTAGTGGTTTGGCCCAGCGCAGAGGCCAAGAGACCCAGTACTTC. Translating it yields CASGLAQRRGQETQYF. The chain joins TRBV12-5 to TRBJ2-5; D ambiguous. Per germline, CDR1 LGHNT and CDR2 FRNRAP. Deletions cut 1 base from V and 1 base from J, with 13 bases between. The CDR3 runs to 16 residues.

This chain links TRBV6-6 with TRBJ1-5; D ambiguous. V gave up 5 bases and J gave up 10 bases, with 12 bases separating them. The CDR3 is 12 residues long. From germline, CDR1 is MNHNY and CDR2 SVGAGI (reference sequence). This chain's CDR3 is CASSPTRIPQHF. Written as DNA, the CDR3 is TGTGCCAGCAGTCCCACACGTATTCCCCAGCATTTT.